Following are 30 T cell receptor beta chains from one sample sequenced in a study of T cell changes during pregnancy in multiple sclerosis. The protocol was immunoSEQ multiplex PCR, while the TCRdb copy is restricted to in-frame clones and leaves out a portion. The sample includes 50,000 to 75,000 clones, 93% of them seen just once. The sequencing used CD8+ T cells from peripheral blood mononuclear cells, collected in the third trimester of pregnancy. Receptor source: a female donor with multiple sclerosis, enrolled in a pregnancy study.

The CDR3 spells CASSLGGQGTLYSNQPQHF. CDR3 nucleotides: TGTGCCAGCAGCTTAGGAGGGCAGGGGACCTTGTATAGCAATCAGCCCCAGCATTTT. The chain joins TRBV7-2 to TRBJ1-5; maybe TRBD1 (6 bases). CDR3 size: 19 residues. CDR1 and CDR2 (germline): SGHTA, FQGNSA. V gave up 1 base and J gave up 0 bases, with 19 bases separating them.

This clone was recorded a few times. V and J are TRBV28 and TRBJ1-1; D is possibly TRBD1 (5 bases). Germline V CDR1 and CDR2: MDHEN, SYDVKM. Trimming took 2 bases from V and 8 from J, leaving 12 bases between them. The CDR3 spans 13 residues. The CDR3 sequence: CASSLGGAAEAFF. CDR3 in DNA: TGTGCCAGCAGTTTAGGCGGGGCCGCGGAAGCTTTCTTT.

The chain uses TRBV28 and TRBJ2-6; maybe TRBD1 (7 bases). The CDR3 contains 19 residues. The germline V gene encodes CDR1 MDHEN and CDR2 SYDVKM. Trimming took off 4 bases at V and 3 bases at J, with 22 bases between the two ends. The CDR3 here is CASSSDRQGGSSGANVLTF. In DNA form, the CDR3 reads TGTGCCAGCAGTTCCGACCGACAGGGAGGCTCGAGTGGGGCCAACGTCCTGACTTTC. Full variable domain (missing parts from reference TRBV28 and TRBJ2-6): DVKVTQSSRYLVKRTGEKVFLECVQDMDHENMFWYRQDPGLGLRLIYFSYDVKMKEKGDIPEGYSVSREKKERFSLILESASTNQTSMYLCASSSDRQGGSSGANVLTFGAGSRLTVL.

The rearrangement uses TRBV11-3 and TRBJ2-1; 9 nucleotides align to TRBD2. Germline loops: CDR1 SGHNT, CDR2 YENEEA. The CDR3 is 15 amino acids. V lost 4 bases, J lost 4 bases, and 5 bases stayed unmatched. The CDR3 bases are TGTGCCAGCAGCTATAGCGGGAGTAATTACAATGAGCAGTTCTTC. It codes for CASSYSGSNYNEQFF.

This chain links TRBV28 with TRBJ1-1, with TRBD1 as a possible D gene (5 bases). Trimming stripped 2 bases from V and 0 bases from J, with 7 bases between. The CDR3 length is 14 residues. The germline CDR1 and CDR2 sequences are MDHEN and SYDVKM. CDR3 DNA sequence: TGTGCCAGCAGTTTACAGGGCTTGAACACTGAAGCTTTCTTT. This translates into CASSLQGLNTEAFF.

The DNA of the CDR3 is TGTGCCAGCAGTCAGATGAACACCGGGGAGCTGTTTTTT. This sequence encodes CASSQMNTGELFF. V usage is TRBV13 and J usage is TRBJ2-2; D gene uncertain. CDR3 size: 13 residues. Germline CDR1 PRHDT, CDR2 FYEKMQ (reference sequence). V gave up 6 bases and J gave up 1 base, with 6 bases separating them. Variable domain in full (rest from reference TRBV13 and TRBJ2-2): AAGVIQSPRHLIKEKRETATLKCYPIPRHDTVYWYQQGPGQDPQFLISFYEKMQSDKGSIPDRFSAQQFSDYHSELNMSSLELGDSALYFCASSQMNTGELFFGEGSRLTVL.

The rearrangement joins TRBV27 to TRBJ1-2; 7 bases align to TRBD1. CDR3 length: 14 amino acids. Losses at the gene ends were 0 bases for V and 4 bases for J; bases not matched to a gene: 2. The germline gives CDR1 MNHEY, CDR2 SMNVEV (reference sequence). CDR3 protein: CASSLSRGPYGYTF. As DNA, the CDR3 is TGTGCCAGCAGTTTATCTAGGGGGCCCTATGGCTACACCTTC.

The gene calls are TRBV10-3 and TRBJ1-2, with D tentatively TRBD1 (6 bases). This CDR3 is 15 amino acids long. The V and J ends lost 10 bases and 1 base respectively, with 19 bases between them. The germline gives CDR1 ENHRY, CDR2 SYGVKD. CDR3 sequence reads: CATQVDWTDNYGYTF. CDR3 DNA: TGTGCCACCCAAGTGGATTGGACAGATAACTATGGCTACACCTTC.

This chain joins TRBV27 and TRBJ2-1; 13 nucleotides match TRBD2. The CDR3 spans 15 residues. Germline CDR1 reads MNHEY; CDR2 reads SMNVEV (reference sequence). Germline trimming cut 10 bases from V and 6 bases from J; bases unmatched to any gene: 9. CDR3 sequence reads: CATRLAGGSGNEQFF. The CDR3 DNA reads TGTGCCACCAGACTAGCGGGAGGTTCGGGCAATGAGCAGTTCTTC.

J is TRBJ2-1 and V is TRBV5-8; 7 positions agree with TRBD1. Germline CDR1 and CDR2: SGHTS and YDEGEE. CDR3 size: 19 residues. V trimming: 3 bases; J trimming: 3 bases; junction bases outside the gene matches: 18. CDR3 residues: CASSYLLWDRDSFYNEQFF. The CDR3, as DNA: TGTGCCAGCAGCTACCTCCTTTGGGACCGGGACAGTTTCTACAATGAGCAGTTCTTC.

The rearrangement uses TRBV9 and TRBJ1-1, with D perhaps matching TRBD1 (5 bases). From germline, CDR1 is SGDLS and CDR2 YYNGEE. The CDR3 is 13 residues long. V was cut by 7 bases and J by 4 bases, with 14 bases left in between. The CDR3 region has the DNA TGTGCCAGCGGCCCACGGGGGAGCACTGAAGCTTTCTTT. Protein sequence: CASGPRGSTEAFF.

V gene TRBV9 combines with J gene TRBJ1-5; D is undetermined. Germline loops: CDR1 SGDLS, CDR2 YYNGEE. V lost 3 bases and J lost 5, with 9 bases in between. The CDR3 covers 13 residues. The CDR3 loop is CASSADGDQPQHF. The DNA for the CDR3 is TGTGCCAGCAGCGCGGATGGAGATCAGCCCCAGCATTTT.

This chain connects TRBV6-5 to TRBJ1-1; D gene uncertain. Germline CDR1 and CDR2: MNHEY and SVGAGI. V lost 0 bases and J 3 bases, leaving 11 bases between the germline ends. CDR3 length: 15 amino acids. The CDR3 loop is CASSYSVQADTEAFF. As DNA, the CDR3 is TGTGCCAGCAGTTACTCGGTGCAAGCGGACACTGAAGCTTTCTTT.

The chain uses TRBV6-5 and TRBJ1-1; 9 nucleotides line up with TRBD1. Germline-derived CDR1 and CDR2 are MNHEY and SVGAGI. Losses at the gene ends were 5 bases for V and 4 bases for J; bases not matched to a gene: 5. The CDR3 totals 14 residues. The CDR3 DNA reads TGTGCCAGCAGTAACAGGGGGCCGGGCACTGAAGCTTTCTTT. It specifies CASSNRGPGTEAFF.

The chain joins TRBV5-8 to TRBJ1-5; a weak D match, TRBD1 (5 bases). Looked up from germline, CDR1 is SGHTS and CDR2 is YDEGEE. The V and J ends lost 5 bases and 7 bases respectively, with 13 bases between them. The CDR3 runs 13 residues. This CDR3 is CASRGLKYQPQHF. The CDR3 DNA sequence: TGTGCCAGCAGGGGACTCAAATACCAGCCCCAGCATTTT.

This clone appeared a single time. The genes are TRBV29-1 and TRBJ2-3; 8 nucleotides match TRBD1. Germline CDR1 is SQVTM and CDR2 is ANQGSEA. V was pared by 3 bases and J by 1 base, with 0 bases of the junction left unmatched. This CDR3 is 13 amino acids long. CDR3 region: CSVETGGTDTQYF. The CDR3 coding sequence is TGCAGCGTTGAGACAGGGGGCACAGATACGCAGTATTTT.

J is TRBJ1-2 and V is TRBV19; TRBD1 is a possible D gene (6 bases). V lost 6 bases to trimming and J lost 3 bases, with 11 bases between them. This CDR3 is built from 13 residues. The germline CDR1 and CDR2 sequences are LNHDA and SQIVND (reference sequence). CDR3 residues: CASRTGLDYGYTF. The CDR3 bases are TGTGCCAGTAGGACAGGTTTAGACTATGGCTACACCTTC.

The chain links TRBV7-3 to TRBJ2-5; 9 bases map to TRBD1. Germline loops: CDR1 SGHTA, CDR2 FQGTGA. The CDR3 is 15 residues long. With 4 bases clipped from V and 5 bases from J, the junction kept 8 bases outside the gene matches. CDR3 DNA sequence: TGTGCCAGCAGCTCACAAACAGGGGGCCGGGAGACCCAGTACTTC. Its translation is CASSSQTGGRETQYF.

CDR3 bases: TGTGCCAGCAGCTTGGCGGGAGTGTACGAGCAGTACTTC. It codes for CASSLAGVYEQYF. The V and J genes are TRBV11-2 and TRBJ2-7; 7 positions match TRBD2. Germline-derived CDR1 and CDR2 are SGHAT and FQNNGV. With 3 bases clipped from V and 4 bases from J, the junction kept 3 bases outside the gene matches. The CDR3 contains 13 residues.

The CDR3 sequence: CASSQVPWGDTEAFF. The CDR3 DNA reads TGCGCCAGCAGCCAAGTCCCGTGGGGGGACACTGAAGCTTTCTTT. The chain links TRBV4-1 to TRBJ1-1; tentative D call: TRBD1 (5 bases). The CDR3 has 15 residues. V was shortened by 1 base and J by 3 bases, with 12 bases between the two germline ends. Germline values: CDR1 MGHRA, CDR2 YSYEKL.

This chain joins TRBV5-4 and TRBJ2-7, with unresolved D. CDR1 and CDR2 from the germline V gene are SGHNT and YYREEE (reference sequence). The CDR3 runs to 15 residues. V lost 2 bases and J lost 2, with 14 bases in between. This chain's CDR3 is CASSFFTSVAYEQYF. The CDR3 bases are TGTGCCAGCAGCTTTTTCACCAGCGTAGCCTACGAGCAGTACTTC.

The rearrangement links TRBV5-4 to TRBJ2-1; TRBD2 matches at 10 bases. The CDR3 extends over 16 amino acids. The germline gives CDR1 SGHNT, CDR2 YYREEE (reference sequence). V dropped 5 bases and J dropped 3; count of bases not matched to a gene: 8. CDR3 loop: CASSSLSGGGYNEQFF. The CDR3 bases are TGTGCCAGCAGTTCTCTCAGCGGGGGGGGCTACAATGAGCAGTTCTTC.

The gene calls are TRBV6-1 and TRBJ2-1; 10 nucleotides agree with TRBD2. V lost 6 bases, J lost 9 bases, and 5 bases stayed unmatched. This CDR3 spans 13 amino acids. CDR1 is MNHNS and CDR2 is SASEGT in the germline V gene. CDR3 sequence (DNA): TGTGCCAGCAGCCTACTAGCGGGACCTGAGCAGTTCTTC. Translating gives CASSLLAGPEQFF.

V and J are TRBV4-3 and TRBJ1-1, with a tentative D call TRBD1 (5 bases). V was trimmed by 0 bases and J by 5 bases, leaving 16 bases between them. The CDR3 sequence is 16 residues long. The germline gives CDR1 LGHNA, CDR2 YSLEER. The CDR3, as DNA: TGCGCCAGCAGCCAAGATATAGGGGCAGCTTGGACTGAAGCTTTCTTT. Its translation is CASSQDIGAAWTEAFF.

The chain recombines TRBV7-9 with TRBJ1-2; possibly TRBD1 for D (5 bases). This CDR3 contains 13 residues. V gave up 1 base and J gave up 6 bases, with 9 bases separating them. Germline assignment: CDR1 SEHNR and CDR2 FQNEAQ (reference sequence). CDR3 coding DNA: TGTGCCAGCAGCTTAGGCGGGGGGAATGGCTACACCTTC. Amino acids: CASSLGGGNGYTF.

This rearrangement joins TRBV19 to TRBJ1-2, with D perhaps TRBD1 (5 bases). Germline V gene data show CDR1 as LNHDA and CDR2 as SQIVND (reference sequence). The CDR3 is made up of 13 amino acids. V lost 8 bases, J lost 6 bases, and 16 bases lay in between. This CDR3 is CASDPGHVHGYTF. In nucleotides, the CDR3 is TGTGCCAGTGACCCCGGACATGTCCATGGCTACACCTTC.

The V and J genes are TRBV7-9 and TRBJ2-5; D is undetermined. Germline V gives CDR1 SEHNR, CDR2 FQNEAQ (reference sequence). The V and J ends lost 5 bases and 5 bases respectively, with 12 bases between them. This CDR3 contains 13 residues. The CDR3, as DNA: TGTGCCAGCAGCCCCGCGGTACGGGAGACCCAGTACTTC. This translates into CASSPAVRETQYF. Using reference TRBV7-9 and TRBJ2-5 for the parts outside the CDR3, the full variable domain is DTGVSQNPRHKITKRGQNVTFRCDPISEHNRLYWYRQTLGQGPEFLTYFQNEAQLEKSRLLSDRFSAERPKGSFSTLEIQRTEQGDSAMYLCASSPAVRETQYFGPGTRLLVL.

The chain has TRBV29-1 and TRBJ2-1; the match to TRBD1 covers 9 bases. The CDR3 consists of 13 residues. Germline CDR1 reads SQVTM; CDR2 reads ANQGSEA. V shed 1 base, J shed 8 bases, and the junction held 3 bases outside the gene matches. The CDR3 here is CSVEVGQGYEQFF. CDR3 coding DNA: TGCAGCGTTGAAGTGGGACAGGGCTATGAGCAGTTCTTC.

The chain carries TRBV29-1 and TRBJ2-2; D unclear. Germline-derived CDR1 and CDR2 are SQVTM and ANQGSEA. Deletions cut 4 bases from V and 0 bases from J, with 6 bases between. The CDR3 extends over 13 amino acids. The CDR3 DNA reads TGCAGCGTTGTCCCAACGAACACCGGGGAGCTGTTTTTT. Translation gives CSVVPTNTGELFF.

V usage is TRBV13 and J usage is TRBJ2-4; 8 nucleotides match TRBD1. Looked up from germline, CDR1 is PRHDT and CDR2 is FYEKMQ (reference sequence). V shed 2 bases and J 4 bases; nucleotides not matched to a gene: 7. The CDR3 has 16 residues. This CDR3 is CASSLNLDREKNIQYF. CDR3 sequence (DNA): TGTGCCAGCAGCTTAAATCTGGACAGGGAGAAAAACATTCAGTACTTC. The variable domain in full, completed from reference TRBV13 and TRBJ2-4, reads AAGVIQSPRHLIKEKRETATLKCYPIPRHDTVYWYQQGPGQDPQFLISFYEKMQSDKGSIPDRFSAQQFSDYHSELNMSSLELGDSALYFCASSLNLDREKNIQYFGAGTRLSVL.